Sequencing of this TCR beta chain was carried out in a study of shared clonotypes between healthy human individuals. Sequenced by immunoSEQ multiplex PCR; TCRdb stores in-frame clones only, minus some. The data contain millions of clones, about 92% of them singletons. CD45RO negativity and positive selection for CCR7 defined naive CD8 cells, a population that excluded terminally differentiated effector memory CD45RA+ cells. There are 14 residues in the CDR3. V lost 2 bases and J lost 2, with 8 bases in between. The germline gives CDR1 SNHLY, CDR2 FYNNEI. The clonotype comes from a man younger than 35 in good health. Some clones in this sample may be carry-over from other donors' samples. Sequencing used naive CD8+ T cells from PBMCs. The chain combines TRBV2 with TRBJ2-3; no definite D call. The CDR3 nucleotides are TGTGCCAGCAGTGAATTGGGTAACACAGATACGCAGTATTTT. Translation gives CASSELGNTDTQYF.